Listed here are 18 T cell receptor beta chains from one sample, sequenced in a study of blood T cells in healthy people across ages. Combining a sample-barcoded 5' primer with a J-beta primer mix, a second PCR ran for about 7 to 11 cycles. TCRdb reanalysed the 5' RACE reads using MiXCR and keeps one entry per CDR3 protein. This table has under 1 million distinct CDR3 sequences, under 45% appearing once. The sample consisted of blood. The receptor set was obtained from a man aged 55-75 years in good health.

The chain links TRBV6-6 to TRBJ1-2; D is uncertain. The V gene's germline CDR1 is MNHNY and CDR2 SVGAGI (reference sequence). The CDR3 is 14 amino acids. V shed 3 bases and J shed 4 bases, with 12 bases lying between them. Written as DNA, the CDR3 is TGTGCCAGCAGTTATTCCGGGCAGGCCTATGGCTACACCTTC. Its translation: CASSYSGQAYGYTF.

Comment on this clonotype: Being one base from a much bigger clone, this may be a read error. The genes are TRBV14 and TRBJ2-7; D possibly matches TRBD1 or TRBD2 (5 bases each). This CDR3 contains 14 residues. Germline CDR1 and CDR2: SGHDN and FVKESK. CDR3: CASSRDGVSSEQYF. DNA of the CDR3: TGTGCCAGCAGCCGGGACGGCGTTTCCTCCGAGCAGTACTTC.

This chain connects TRBV7-8 to TRBJ2-3; weak D call: TRBD2 (6 bases). V was pared by 5 bases and J by 4 bases, with 16 bases between. CDR1 and CDR2 (germline): SGHVS, FQNEAQ. The CDR3 runs to 15 residues. The CDR3 is CASSLTGLPPDTQYF. CDR3 nucleotide sequence: TGTGCCAGCAGCCTAACGGGACTGCCACCAGATACGCAGTATTTT.

This clonotype was seen only a few times. The chain links TRBV7-9 to TRBJ2-5, with D tentatively TRBD2 (5 bases). The CDR3 has 12 residues. V shed 7 bases and J shed 0 bases, with 6 bases lying between them. The germline CDR1 and CDR2 sequences are SEHNR and FQNEAQ (reference sequence). This CDR3 is CASTDYQETQYF. The CDR3 DNA sequence: TGTGCCAGCACGGACTACCAAGAGACCCAGTACTTC.

CDR3 coding DNA: TGCAGTGCTAGAGATTGGAGGGGATCTAACTATGGCTACACCTTC. This encodes CSARDWRGSNYGYTF. The V gene is TRBV20-1, the J gene TRBJ1-2; D perhaps matches TRBD1 (5 bases). CDR1 and CDR2 from the germline V gene are DFQATT and SNEGSKA (reference sequence). The CDR3 contains 15 residues. Trimming shortened V by 0 bases and J by 0 bases, and 11 bases separated the two germline ends.

Of note for this clonotype: It may be a read error: a sequence one base away is much more abundant. The chain links TRBV2 to TRBJ2-5; 12 nucleotides match TRBD2. Looked up from germline, CDR1 is SNHLY and CDR2 is FYNNEI. V gave up 6 bases and J gave up 11 bases; unmatched junction bases: 13. The CDR3 has 15 residues. The CDR3 DNA is TGTGCCAGCAGACCCACTAGCGGGGGGAACAATGAGCAGTACTTC. Translation: CASRPTSGGNNEQYF.

The chain has TRBV29-1 and TRBJ2-5; 8 bases align to TRBD1. The CDR3 extends over 13 amino acids. Losses at the gene ends were 7 bases for V and 0 bases for J; bases not matched to a gene: 4. Germline values: CDR1 SQVTM, CDR2 ANQGSEA. The CDR3 DNA follows: TGCAGCGACCGGGACAGGAACCAAGAGACCCAGTACTTC. Translating it yields CSDRDRNQETQYF.

This clonotype has more than one count but fewer than ten. The CDR3 reads CASRNDGQGIQPQHF. For the CDR3, the DNA is TGTGCCAGCAGGAATGATGGACAGGGGATCCAGCCCCAGCATTTT. V usage is TRBV2 and J usage is TRBJ1-5; TRBD1 aligns across 9 bases. CDR1 SNHLY and CDR2 FYNNEI come from the germline V gene. The CDR3 is made up of 15 amino acids. V shed 6 bases and J 7 bases; nucleotides not matched to a gene: 10.

The chain carries TRBV12-3 or TRBV12-4 and TRBJ2-6, with TRBD2 matching over 8 bases. The CDR3 is 18 amino acids. V gave up 6 bases and J gave up 3 bases; unmatched junction bases: 13. DNA for the CDR3: TGTGCCAGCAGGGGAGCGGGGGCGCGGAGCTTTGGGGCCAACGTCCTGACTTTC. It specifies CASRGAGARSFGANVLTF.

The chain combines TRBV10-3 with TRBJ2-3; D not certain. Germline values: CDR1 ENHRY, CDR2 SYGVKD. The germline V and J ends were trimmed by 6 bases and 2 bases, with 6 bases remaining between them. The CDR3 spans 12 residues. The CDR3, as DNA: TGTGCCATCAGCGAAAACACAGATACGCAGTATTTT. It codes for CAISENTDTQYF.

The chain joins TRBV12-3 or TRBV12-4 to TRBJ2-5, with D possibly being TRBD2 (5 bases). This CDR3 region has 16 residues. Trimming pared 6 bases from V and 1 base from J, leaving 18 bases between. The CDR3 is CASSAPGRRTQETQYF. The CDR3 nucleotides read TGTGCCAGCAGCGCTCCAGGCCGGAGGACCCAAGAGACCCAGTACTTC.

At least ten counts were recorded for this clonotype. The chain is built from TRBV6-5 and TRBJ2-7; no firm D call. V lost 6 bases and J lost 1, with 16 bases in between. The CDR3 length is 15 residues. Germline V gene lookup returns CDR1 MNHEY and CDR2 SVGAGI. The CDR3: CASRLGRSSSYEQYF. CDR3 DNA: TGTGCCAGCAGACTTGGACGGTCCTCGTCCTACGAGCAGTACTTC.

With respect to this clonotype: At one of its ends the junction is not consistent with the germline gene, which may arise from a read error. The chain uses TRBV20-1 and TRBJ1-2; D remains ambiguous. The CDR3 is made up of 12 amino acids. Germline V lookup: CDR1 DFQATT, CDR2 SNEGSKA (reference sequence). CDR3 coding DNA: TGTAGTGCTCCGCATGAAACCGATGGCTACACCTTC. This sequence encodes CSAPHETDGYTF.

The V gene is TRBV7-2, the J gene TRBJ2-2; D gene ambiguous. V was shortened by 5 bases and J by 5 bases, with 12 bases between the two germline ends. The CDR3 totals 14 residues. The V gene's germline CDR1 is SGHTA and CDR2 FQGNSA. In nucleotides, the CDR3 is TGTGCCAGCAGCCGGACGCGGCTGACCGGGGAGCTGTTTTTT. It codes for CASSRTRLTGELFF.

The genes are TRBV6-5 and TRBJ2-7, with 9 bases fitting TRBD2. The germline CDR1 and CDR2 sequences are MNHEY and SVGAGI. Losses at the gene ends were 5 bases for V and 2 bases for J; bases not matched to a gene: 10. This CDR3 is built from 16 residues. The CDR3 DNA follows: TGTGCCAGCAGTAGTAGCGGGGGATCCCTGACCTACGAGCAGTACTTC. Protein sequence: CASSSSGGSLTYEQYF.

V and J are TRBV7-9 and TRBJ2-1; 10 bases are shared with TRBD1. CDR1 and CDR2 from the germline V gene are SEHNR and FQNEAQ (reference sequence). The CDR3 has 14 amino acids. The junction had 2 bases not matched to a gene; V was cut back by 3 bases and J by 6 bases. The CDR3 here is CASSLGTGANEQFF. CDR3 bases: TGTGCCAGCAGCTTGGGGACAGGGGCCAATGAGCAGTTCTTC.

The rearrangement joins TRBV7-9 to TRBJ2-1; no clear D. This CDR3 is 12 amino acids long. Trimming shortened V by 5 bases and J by 7 bases, and 9 bases separated the two germline ends. CDR1 is SEHNR, CDR2 FQNEAQ, per germline (reference sequence). In nucleotides, the CDR3 is TGTGCCAGCAGCCCCCACTTGAATGAGCAGTTCTTC. Translated, it gives CASSPHLNEQFF.

Here the CDR3 reads CASSVLETQYF. As DNA, the CDR3 is TGTGCCAGCAGCGTACTAGAGACCCAGTACTTC. This sequence joins TRBV3-1 and TRBJ2-5, with D uncertain. This CDR3 spans 11 amino acids. The germline V and J ends were trimmed by 5 bases and 4 bases, with 5 bases remaining between them. Germline V CDR1 and CDR2: LGHDT, YNNKEL (reference sequence).